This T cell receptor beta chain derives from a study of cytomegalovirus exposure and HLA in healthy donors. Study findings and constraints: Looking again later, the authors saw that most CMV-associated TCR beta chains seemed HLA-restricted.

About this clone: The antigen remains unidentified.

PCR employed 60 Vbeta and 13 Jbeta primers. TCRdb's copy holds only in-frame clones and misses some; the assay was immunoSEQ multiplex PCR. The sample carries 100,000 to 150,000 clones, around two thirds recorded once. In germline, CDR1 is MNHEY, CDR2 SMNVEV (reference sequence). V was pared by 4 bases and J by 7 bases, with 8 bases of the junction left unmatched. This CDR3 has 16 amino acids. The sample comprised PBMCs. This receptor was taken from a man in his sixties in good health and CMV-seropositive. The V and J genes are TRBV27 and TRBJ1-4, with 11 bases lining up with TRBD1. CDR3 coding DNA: TGTGCCAGCAGTTCAAGGACAGGGGGCAGGAGTGAAAAACTGTTTTTT. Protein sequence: CASSSRTGGRSEKLFF.